Listed here are 19 T cell receptor beta chains from one sample, sequenced in a study of cytomegalovirus exposure and HLA in healthy donors. PCR was performed using 60 Vbeta and 13 Jbeta primers. Using immunoSEQ multiplex PCR, the repertoire was profiled, and TCRdb retains in-frame clones only, with some absent. The sample gives some 150,000 clones, about 80% of which show up once; roughly 4.2% is in the top ten. The specimen was PBMCs. Every receptor here comes from a man aged 35 to 55 in good health and CMV-seropositive.

This clone has only a few counts. The genes are TRBV5-4 and TRBJ1-1, with D perhaps TRBD1 (6 bases). With 1 base removed from V and 6 bases from J, the gap between germline ends came to 13 bases. The germline V gene has CDR1 SGHNT and CDR2 YYREEE (reference sequence). The CDR3 is made up of 14 amino acids. CDR3 sequence: CASSLIGQFSEAFF. CDR3 DNA: TGTGCCAGCAGCTTGATCGGACAGTTCTCTGAAGCTTTCTTT. Supplemented by reference TRBV5-4 and TRBJ1-1, the full variable domain reads ETGVTQSPTHLIKTRGQQVTLRCSSQSGHNTVSWYQQALGQGPQFIFQYYREEENGRGNFPPRFSGLQFPNYSSELNVNALELDDSALYLCASSLIGQFSEAFFGQGTRLTVV.

V usage is TRBV7-2 and J usage is TRBJ1-1; D call uncertain. The CDR3 extends over 13 amino acids. The V and J ends lost 2 bases and 0 bases respectively, with 4 bases between them. The V gene's germline CDR1 is SGHTA and CDR2 FQGNSA. The CDR3 loop is CASSLYMNTEAFF. CDR3 in DNA: TGTGCCAGCAGCTTATATATGAACACTGAAGCTTTCTTT.

The V gene is TRBV10-1, the J gene TRBJ2-1; 8 nucleotides align to TRBD1. The CDR3 sequence is 16 residues long. CDR1 and CDR2 (germline): WNHNN, SYGVQD (reference sequence). V was pared by 4 bases and J by 4 bases, with 9 bases of the junction left unmatched. In DNA form, the CDR3 reads TGCGCCAGCAGTGTGGTAGACAGGGGTAGTTACAATGAGCAGTTCTTC. Protein sequence: CASSVVDRGSYNEQFF.

In its sample, this clone was seen once. J is TRBJ1-6 and V is TRBV28; D is undetermined. CDR3 length: 16 amino acids. Germline assignment: CDR1 MDHEN and CDR2 SYDVKM. V was pared by 4 bases and J by 0 bases, with 10 bases between. This chain's CDR3 is CASSYEASSYNSPLHF. In DNA form, the CDR3 reads TGTGCCAGCAGTTACGAAGCGAGCTCCTATAATTCACCCCTCCACTTT. Together with reference TRBV28 and TRBJ1-6, the CDR3 gives the full variable domain: DVKVTQSSRYLVKRTGEKVFLECVQDMDHENMFWYRQDPGLGLRLIYFSYDVKMKEKGDIPEGYSVSREKKERFSLILESASTNQTSMYLCASSYEASSYNSPLHFGNGTRLTVT.

The CDR3 nucleotides read TGTGCCTCCACAGAAAACTATGGCTACACCTTC. As protein: CASTENYGYTF. The chain is built from TRBV10-3 and TRBJ1-2; no clear D. Trimming removed 11 bases from V and 2 bases from J, with 9 bases in between. The CDR3 runs to 11 residues. Germline V gene lookup returns CDR1 ENHRY and CDR2 SYGVKD.

The chain is built from TRBV18 and TRBJ1-1; D is perhaps TRBD1 (6 bases). Germline values: CDR1 KGHSH, CDR2 LQKENI. The CDR3 runs to 14 residues. Trimming took off 1 base at V and 3 bases at J, with 9 bases between the two ends. The CDR3 loop reads CASSPQGGDTEAFF. The CDR3, as DNA: TGTGCCAGCTCACCACAAGGGGGGGACACTGAAGCTTTCTTT. Using reference TRBV18 and TRBJ1-1 for the parts outside the CDR3, the full variable domain is NAGVMQNPRHLVRRRGQEARLRCSPMKGHSHVYWYRQLPEEGLKFMVYLQKENIIDESGMPKERFSAEFPKEGPSILRIQQVVRGDSAAYFCASSPQGGDTEAFFGQGTRLTVV.

J is TRBJ1-1 and V is TRBV4-1; D unresolved. The CDR3 covers 13 residues. Per germline, CDR1 MGHRA and CDR2 YSYEKL. Trimming stripped 0 bases from V and 3 bases from J, with 5 bases between. The CDR3 DNA sequence: TGCGCCAGCAGCCAAGACGTGTACACTGAAGCTTTCTTT. It yields the protein CASSQDVYTEAFF.

The genes are TRBV18 and TRBJ1-2; a possible D gene is TRBD1 (6 bases). The CDR3 runs to 15 residues. CDR1 is KGHSH, CDR2 LQKENI, per germline. V was shortened by 2 bases and J by 5 bases, with 15 bases between the two germline ends. The CDR3 DNA reads TGTGCCAGCTCACCAACGGGACAAGGTCTGTATGGCTACACCTTC. Translating it yields CASSPTGQGLYGYTF.

The J gene is TRBJ2-7, the V gene TRBV5-6; the match to TRBD1 covers 10 bases. Germline assignment: CDR1 SGHDT and CDR2 YYEEEE. This CDR3 is built from 15 residues. The V segment lost 3 bases and the J segment 3 bases; nucleotides outside the gene matches: 6. The CDR3 loop is CASSYPGQGDYEQYF. DNA of the CDR3: TGTGCCAGCAGCTATCCAGGACAGGGGGACTACGAGCAGTACTTC. The variable domain in full, with the rest retrieved from reference TRBV5-6 and TRBJ2-7, is DAGVTQSPTHLIKTRGQQVTLRCSPKSGHDTVSWYQQALGQGPQFIFQYYEEEERQRGNFPDRFSGHQFPNYSSELNVNALLLGDSALYLCASSYPGQGDYEQYFGPGTRLTVT.

V usage is TRBV30 and J usage is TRBJ1-3, with TRBD1 identical over 7 bases. Germline CDR1 and CDR2: GTSNPN and SVGIG (reference sequence). The CDR3 sequence is 13 residues long. The trim removed 3 bases at V and 4 bases at J, leaving 3 bases unmatched. The CDR3 loop is CAWSAGGGNTIYF. CDR3 bases: TGTGCCTGGAGCGCAGGGGGAGGAAACACCATATATTTT.

The chain links TRBV28 to TRBJ2-5, with D maybe TRBD2 (6 bases). Looked up from germline, CDR1 is MDHEN and CDR2 is SYDVKM. The V end was cut by 8 bases, the J end by 0 bases, with 16 bases between. CDR3 length equals 15 residues. CDR3 protein: CASSLADPYQETQYF. In DNA form, the CDR3 reads TGTGCCAGCTCTTTAGCGGACCCGTACCAAGAGACCCAGTACTTC.

This sequence joins TRBV27 and TRBJ2-2; 13 nucleotides line up with TRBD2. Germline loops: CDR1 MNHEY, CDR2 SMNVEV (reference sequence). The V gene end was trimmed by 2 bases and the J gene end by 3 bases; junction bases not matched to a gene: 0. This CDR3 spans 16 amino acids. This chain's CDR3 is CASSLGLAGDTGELFF. The CDR3 DNA follows: TGTGCCAGCAGTTTAGGACTAGCGGGAGACACCGGGGAGCTGTTTTTT.

The CDR3 here is CAWSLGAGGQPQHF. For the CDR3, the DNA is TGTGCCTGGAGTCTAGGGGCAGGGGGGCAGCCCCAGCATTTT. J is TRBJ1-5 and V is TRBV30; TRBD1 agrees at 7 bases. CDR1 and CDR2 from the germline V gene are GTSNPN and SVGIG (reference sequence). The V segment lost 2 bases and the J segment 7 bases; nucleotides outside the gene matches: 8. This CDR3 contains 14 residues.

V is TRBV29-1 and J is TRBJ2-7; 13 bases align to TRBD2. The CDR3 has 16 residues. V trimming: 4 bases; J trimming: 5 bases; junction bases outside the gene matches: 11. The germline CDR1 and CDR2 sequences are SQVTM and ANQGSEA. Here the CDR3 reads CSVAWGLGLAGDEQYF. For the CDR3, the DNA is TGCAGCGTTGCCTGGGGCCTTGGACTAGCGGGAGACGAGCAGTACTTC.

This chain links TRBV11-2 with TRBJ2-7; 10 nucleotides align to TRBD2. J was trimmed by 4 bases and V by 3 bases; bases with no gene match: 3. CDR3 length: 14 amino acids. Germline CDR1 reads SGHAT; CDR2 reads FQNNGV. The CDR3 sequence: CASSFIAGGYEQYF. The CDR3 nucleotides are TGTGCCAGCAGCTTTATAGCGGGAGGATACGAGCAGTACTTC.

The J gene is TRBJ2-4, the V gene TRBV10-1, with 9 nucleotides matching TRBD1. This CDR3 contains 16 residues. Germline CDR1 is WNHNN and CDR2 is SYGVQD (reference sequence). With V trimmed by 6 bases and J by 8 bases, 14 bases remained unmatched. The CDR3 protein is CASSPGQGGGGDIQYF. CDR3 bases: TGCGCCAGCAGCCCGGGACAGGGAGGAGGAGGGGACATTCAGTACTTC.

The gene calls are TRBV6-5 and TRBJ1-4; no definite D call. CDR3 length: 14 residues. Germline V gene data show CDR1 as MNHEY and CDR2 as SVGAGI. V was cut by 6 bases and J by 0 bases, with 8 bases left in between. CDR3: CASRDKATNEKLFF. The CDR3 region has the DNA TGTGCCAGCAGAGACAAGGCAACTAATGAAAAACTGTTTTTT.

The V call is TRBV10-3, the J call TRBJ1-1; D gene uncertain. The CDR3 spans 15 residues. Per germline, CDR1 ENHRY and CDR2 SYGVKD. Deletions cut 4 bases from V and 0 bases from J, with 12 bases between. In nucleotides, the CDR3 is TGTGCCATCAGTGGGCAGAACGCCATGAACACTGAAGCTTTCTTT. Translated: CAISGQNAMNTEAFF.

This clone appeared a few times. Written as DNA, the CDR3 is TGTGCCAGCAGCCCCGACAGTAAAGGGCGGAACACTGAAGCTTTCTTT. Residues: CASSPDSKGRNTEAFF. This chain uses TRBV5-4 with TRBJ1-1, with D possibly being TRBD1 (5 bases). Trimming shortened V by 4 bases and J by 1 base, and 17 bases separated the two germline ends. The germline V gene has CDR1 SGHNT and CDR2 YYREEE (reference sequence). The CDR3 is 16 residues long.